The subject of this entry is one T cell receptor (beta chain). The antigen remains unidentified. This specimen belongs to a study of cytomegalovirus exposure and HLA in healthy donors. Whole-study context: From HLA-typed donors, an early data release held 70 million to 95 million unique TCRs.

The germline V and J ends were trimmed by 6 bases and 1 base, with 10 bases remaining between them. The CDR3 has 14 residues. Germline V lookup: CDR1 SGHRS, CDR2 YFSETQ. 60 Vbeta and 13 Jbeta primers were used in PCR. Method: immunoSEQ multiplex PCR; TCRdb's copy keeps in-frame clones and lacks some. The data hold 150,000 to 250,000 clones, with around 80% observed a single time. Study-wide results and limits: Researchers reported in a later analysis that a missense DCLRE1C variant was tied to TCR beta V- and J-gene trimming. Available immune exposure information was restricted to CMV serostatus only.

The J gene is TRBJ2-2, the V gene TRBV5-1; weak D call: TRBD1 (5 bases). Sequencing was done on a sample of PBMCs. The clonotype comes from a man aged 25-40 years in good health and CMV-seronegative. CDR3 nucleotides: TGCGCCAGCACCGACAGATTGAACACCGGGGAGCTGTTTTTT. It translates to CASTDRLNTGELFF.